Shown below are 31 T cell receptor beta chains from a single sample sequenced in a study of T cell responses to AZD1222 COVID-19 vaccine. Here immunoSEQ multiplex PCR was the method, and the copy in TCRdb shows in-frame clones only, minus some. There are nearly 90,000 clones in the sample; 70% to 90% occur only once, and under 7% lies in the top ten. The material sequenced was peripheral blood, taken on day 0 of AZD1222 vaccination. The receptors here all came from an adult in good health.

This sequence joins TRBV10-3 and TRBJ2-5; a possible D gene is TRBD1 (6 bases). V was cut by 3 bases and J by 2 bases, with 16 bases left in between. This CDR3 comprises 16 residues. Germline V lookup: CDR1 ENHRY, CDR2 SYGVKD. CDR3 nucleotide sequence: TGTGCCATCAGTGAAACAGCAAAGGGACAACAAGAGACCCAGTACTTC. Translation gives CAISETAKGQQETQYF.

This rearrangement joins TRBV28 to TRBJ2-3; D possibly uses TRBD1 or TRBD2 (6 bases each). V shed 8 bases and J shed 6 bases, with 21 bases lying between them. The CDR3 contains 15 residues. Per germline, CDR1 MDHEN and CDR2 SYDVKM. The CDR3 loop reads CASCRGGPLRDTQYF. The CDR3 region has the DNA TGTGCCAGCTGCCGTGGGGGGCCCCTCCGGGATACGCAGTATTTT.

This clone was recorded only once. This chain joins TRBV5-4 and TRBJ2-7; D is perhaps TRBD2 (6 bases). There are 14 residues in the CDR3. Trimming removed 2 bases from V and 1 base from J, with 10 bases in between. Germline V gene sequence: CDR1 SGHNT, CDR2 YYREEE (reference sequence). CDR3 protein: CASSFSGRSYEQYF. The CDR3 bases are TGTGCCAGCAGCTTTAGCGGAAGATCCTACGAGCAGTACTTC.

The V call is TRBV27, the J call TRBJ2-1, with 9 bases identical to TRBD2. The germline CDR1 and CDR2 sequences are MNHEY and SMNVEV (reference sequence). Trimming cost V 4 bases and J 7 bases; bases outside gene matches: 11. The CDR3 covers 16 residues. In DNA, the CDR3 is TGTGCCAGCAGTTCCTATAGCGGGAGTAACGGAAATGAGCAGTTCTTC. It yields the protein CASSSYSGSNGNEQFF.

CDR3 nucleotides: TGTGCCATCAGTGATCCAGCGGGAGGGAGAGAGACCCAGTACTTC. Its translation is CAISDPAGGRETQYF. The chain is built from TRBV10-3 and TRBJ2-5; 10 positions agree with TRBD2. The CDR3 has 15 amino acids. Losses at the gene ends were 3 bases for V and 4 bases for J; bases not matched to a gene: 5. Germline V gene data show CDR1 as ENHRY and CDR2 as SYGVKD.

The V gene is TRBV6-2 or TRBV6-3, the J gene TRBJ1-2; tentative D call: TRBD1 (6 bases). Per germline, CDR1 MNHEY and CDR2 SVGEGT. With 2 bases removed from V and 4 bases from J, the gap between germline ends came to 11 bases. The CDR3 covers 14 residues. As DNA, the CDR3 is TGTGCCAGCAGTTACAGGGGGGAGAGCTATGGCTACACCTTC. This encodes CASSYRGESYGYTF.

This chain links TRBV30 with TRBJ2-1; TRBD1 is a possible D gene (6 bases). The V gene's germline CDR1 is GTSNPN and CDR2 SVGIG (reference sequence). The CDR3 contains 12 residues. The germline V and J ends were trimmed by 0 bases and 12 bases, with 12 bases remaining between them. The chain's CDR3 is CAWSVTDSGQFF. CDR3 bases: TGTGCCTGGAGTGTTACGGACAGTGGGCAGTTCTTC. The full variable domain, in which reference TRBV30 and TRBJ2-1 provide the parts outside the CDR3, is SQTIHQWPATLVQPVGSPLSLECTVEGTSNPNLYWYRQAAGRGLQLLFYSVGIGQISSEVPQNLSASRPQDRQFILSSKKLLLSDSGFYLCAWSVTDSGQFFGPGTRLTVL.

The chain uses TRBV28 and TRBJ2-3, with 10 bases that match TRBD2. This CDR3 has 15 residues. The V gene end was trimmed by 5 bases and the J gene end by 6 bases; junction bases not matched to a gene: 8. CDR1 is MDHEN and CDR2 is SYDVKM in the germline V gene. CDR3 nucleotide sequence: TGTGCCAGCAGTCCCTGGAGCGGGAGGGATGATACGCAGTATTTT. Translation gives CASSPWSGRDDTQYF.

The chain recombines TRBV18 with TRBJ2-1; 7 bases align to TRBD2. With 2 bases clipped from V and 7 bases from J, the junction kept 8 bases outside the gene matches. The V gene's germline CDR1 is KGHSH and CDR2 LQKENI. The CDR3 runs 15 residues. This chain's CDR3 is CASSPSRREINEQFF. As DNA, the CDR3 is TGTGCCAGCTCACCATCACGGCGGGAGATAAATGAGCAGTTCTTC.

The chain couples TRBV7-9 to TRBJ2-7; perhaps D is TRBD1 or TRBD2 (5 bases each). Between the trimmed V and J ends, which lost 5 bases and 7 bases, there was a span of 9 bases. CDR1 and CDR2 (germline): SEHNR, FQNEAQ (reference sequence). The CDR3 consists of 11 residues. CDR3 nucleotide sequence: TGTGCCAGCAGCGAATGGGGGGAGCAGTACTTC. Amino acids: CASSEWGEQYF.

The chain employs TRBV9 and TRBJ1-3, with a possible D match to TRBD1 (5 bases). V dropped 0 bases and J dropped 2 bases, with 6 bases sitting between them. The CDR3 loop spans 14 amino acids. CDR1 is SGDLS, CDR2 YYNGEE, per germline. CDR3 sequence reads: CASSVGGTGNTIYF. As DNA, the CDR3 is TGTGCCAGCAGCGTAGGGGGGACTGGAAACACCATATATTTT. Full variable domain (outside the CDR3, taken from reference TRBV9 and TRBJ1-3): DSGVTQTPKHLITATGQRVTLRCSPRSGDLSVYWYQQSLDQGLQFLIQYYNGEERAKGNILERFSAQQFPDLHSELNLSSLELGDSALYFCASSVGGTGNTIYFGEGSWLTVV.

The chain is built from TRBV6-6 and TRBJ1-1; the D gene is possibly TRBD1 (5 bases). V shed 5 bases and J shed 0 bases, with 7 bases lying between them. The germline V gene has CDR1 MNHNY and CDR2 SVGAGI (reference sequence). This CDR3 contains 13 residues. The CDR3 bases are TGTGCCAGCAGTCGACAGTTGAACACTGAAGCTTTCTTT. It encodes CASSRQLNTEAFF.

As concerns this clone: Compared with germline, one end of the junction differs, possibly owing to a read error. This rearrangement joins TRBV10-3 to TRBJ2-3, with D tentatively TRBD1 (6 bases). Per germline, CDR1 ENHRY and CDR2 SYGVKD. The CDR3 covers 14 residues. In DNA form, the CDR3 reads TGTGCCATCGGTGACGCCAGGGGTTCAGATACGCAGTATTTT. Its translation is CAIGDARGSDTQYF.

This chain connects TRBV7-7 to TRBJ2-1; D is undetermined. The CDR3 contains 13 residues. Trimming cost V 6 bases and J 13 bases, with 19 bases left between them. Germline V CDR1 and CDR2: SSHAT, FNYEAQ (reference sequence). CDR3 residues: CASSLDLYREQFF. As DNA, the CDR3 is TGTGCCAGCAGTCTTGACCTCTACCGTGAACAGTTCTTC.

This chain joins TRBV7-9 and TRBJ2-3; 8 bases agree with TRBD2. The J segment lost 5 bases and the V segment lost 1 base, leaving 5 bases of the junction unmatched. The germline V gene encodes CDR1 SEHNR and CDR2 FQNEAQ (reference sequence). The CDR3 sequence is 15 residues long. CDR3 region: CASSLVVAGLDTQYF. Here the CDR3 DNA reads TGTGCCAGCAGCTTAGTGGTAGCGGGACTAGATACGCAGTATTTT.

The rearrangement links TRBV3-1 (or the pseudogene TRBV3-2) to TRBJ2-1; a weak D match, TRBD2 (6 bases). Germline CDR1 and CDR2: LGHDT and YNNKEL (reference sequence). This CDR3 comprises 16 residues. V was clipped by 0 bases and J by 6 bases, with 15 bases between them. The CDR3 region has the DNA TGTGCCAGCAGCCAAGAAGCCGGGAGTAGATCCAATGAGCAGTTCTTC. Protein sequence: CASSQEAGSRSNEQFF.

The CDR3 region is CASSDKPNDYSPLHF. The CDR3 DNA is TGTGCCAGCAGCGACAAGCCGAATGACTATTCACCCCTCCACTTT. The chain is built from TRBV3-1 (or the pseudogene TRBV3-2) and TRBJ1-6, with D unclear. Germline V gene lookup returns CDR1 LGHDT and CDR2 YNNKEL (reference sequence). This CDR3 comprises 15 residues. V lost 5 bases, J lost 8 bases, and 16 bases lay in between.

This chain joins TRBV27 and TRBJ1-1; no definite D call. Germline V gives CDR1 MNHEY, CDR2 SMNVEV (reference sequence). The CDR3 spans 14 residues. Trimming removed 5 bases from V and 7 bases from J, with 17 bases in between. CDR3 amino acids: CASSLGSGVGEAFF. The CDR3 DNA is TGTGCCAGCAGTCTAGGATCTGGGGTTGGTGAAGCTTTCTTT.

V and J are TRBV12-3 or TRBV12-4 and TRBJ2-3; D remains unclear. This CDR3 region has 13 residues. The V and J ends lost 1 base and 3 bases respectively, with 5 bases between them. The CDR3 region is CASSLGQTDTQYF. The DNA for the CDR3 is TGTGCCAGCAGTTTAGGGCAGACAGATACGCAGTATTTT.

This chain joins TRBV4-2 and TRBJ2-3; the match to TRBD1 covers 8 bases. The ends lost 4 bases at V and 0 bases at J; junction bases unmatched: 3. Germline V gene lookup returns CDR1 LGHNA and CDR2 YNFKEQ. This CDR3 has 15 amino acids. The CDR3 DNA is TGTGCCAGCAGCCCGCACAGGGGGAGCACAGATACGCAGTATTTT. Residues: CASSPHRGSTDTQYF.

The chain couples TRBV28 to TRBJ2-7, with D possibly being TRBD2 (7 bases). CDR1 is MDHEN, CDR2 SYDVKM, per germline. The CDR3 is made up of 17 amino acids. Trimming cost V 7 bases and J 1 base, with 23 bases left between them. The CDR3 bases are TGTGCCAGCACCTCACATGGGGGGGGGCCTAGGTCCTACGAGCAGTACTTC. Protein: CASTSHGGGPRSYEQYF.

This rearrangement joins TRBV7-2 to TRBJ2-3, with unresolved D. V was clipped by 1 base and J by 4 bases, with 6 bases between them. Germline values: CDR1 SGHTA, CDR2 FQGNSA. The CDR3 has 13 residues. CDR3 DNA sequence: TGTGCCAGCAGCTTAGTGGACCCAGATACGCAGTATTTT. Its translation: CASSLVDPDTQYF. Complete variable domain (other parts from reference TRBV7-2 and TRBJ2-3): GAGVSQSPSNKVTEKGKDVELRCDPISGHTALYWYRQSLGQGLEFLIYFQGNSAPDKSGLPSDRFSAERTGGSVSTLTIQRTQQEDSAVYLCASSLVDPDTQYFGPGTRLTVL.

The chain joins TRBV14 to TRBJ2-2; tentatively, D is TRBD2 (5 bases). Germline values: CDR1 SGHDN, CDR2 FVKESK. V was pared by 0 bases and J by 7 bases, with 9 bases between. CDR3 length: 14 amino acids. CDR3 sequence (DNA): TGTGCCAGCAGCCAAGATTTCGGGGACGGGGAGCTGTTTTTT. This translates into CASSQDFGDGELFF.

The chain combines TRBV28 with TRBJ2-7; 7 nucleotides agree with TRBD2. Per germline, CDR1 MDHEN and CDR2 SYDVKM. With 1 base clipped from V and 2 bases from J, the junction kept 5 bases outside the gene matches. This CDR3 spans 15 amino acids. The CDR3 here is CASSLSAGDTYEQYF. The CDR3 DNA reads as TGTGCCAGCAGTTTATCGGCGGGAGACACCTACGAGCAGTACTTC.

The rearrangement joins TRBV20-1 to TRBJ2-3; no firm D call. The length of the CDR3 is 11 residues. In germline, CDR1 is DFQATT, CDR2 SNEGSKA (reference sequence). The V end lost 3 bases, the J end lost 6 bases, and 7 bases lay between the germline ends. CDR3 nucleotides: TGCAGTGCTAGCGCCGAGGATACGCAGTATTTT. This encodes CSASAEDTQYF.

This clone was found once. An end of the junction differs from the germline gene, which may be a read error. This rearrangement joins TRBV11-2 to TRBJ1-1; unclear D gene. Germline V gene lookup returns CDR1 SGHAT and CDR2 FQNNGV. The CDR3 is 14 residues long. In DNA, the CDR3 is TGTACCAGCAGCCTTGCGGTATCGAACACTGAAGCTTTCTTT. Translating it yields CTSSLAVSNTEAFF.

CDR3 sequence (DNA): TGTGCCAGCAGTCCTACCCGTCGGCGGGGGCTCGAGCAGTACTTC. It yields the protein CASSPTRRRGLEQYF. The chain uses TRBV28 and TRBJ2-7; D is perhaps TRBD2 (7 bases). The CDR3 loop spans 15 amino acids. Germline lookup yields CDR1 MDHEN and CDR2 SYDVKM. The V end lost 5 bases, the J end lost 6 bases, and 20 bases lay between the germline ends. The whole variable domain, filled in from reference TRBV28 and TRBJ2-7, reads DVKVTQSSRYLVKRTGEKVFLECVQDMDHENMFWYRQDPGLGLRLIYFSYDVKMKEKGDIPEGYSVSREKKERFSLILESASTNQTSMYLCASSPTRRRGLEQYFGPGTRLTVT.

V gene TRBV2 combines with J gene TRBJ1-3, with D possibly TRBD1 on 5 matching bases. The CDR3 runs to 17 residues. Between the trimmed V and J ends, which lost 0 bases and 1 base, there was a span of 13 bases. The germline gives CDR1 SNHLY, CDR2 FYNNEI. The CDR3 protein is CASSEAPIGGSGNTIYF. Written as DNA, the CDR3 is TGTGCCAGCAGTGAAGCGCCCATCGGGGGGTCTGGAAACACCATATATTTT.

The chain uses TRBV28 and TRBJ2-1; D tentatively reads TRBD1 or TRBD2 (5 bases each). From germline, CDR1 is MDHEN and CDR2 SYDVKM. The CDR3 loop spans 14 amino acids. Trimming took 10 bases from V and 7 from J, leaving 20 bases between them. The CDR3 sequence: CATGVLGEGNEQFF. The CDR3 coding sequence is TGTGCCACCGGTGTCCTGGGTGAGGGGAATGAGCAGTTCTTC.

This clone was observed a handful of times. The chain couples TRBV2 to TRBJ2-7; D gene uncertain. Germline assignment: CDR1 SNHLY and CDR2 FYNNEI. The V end was cut by 2 bases, the J end by 5 bases, with 10 bases between. This CDR3 is 13 amino acids long. The CDR3 coding sequence is TGTGCCAGCAGTGAATGGGTATTAAACGAGCAGTACTTC. Its translation: CASSEWVLNEQYF.

V and J are TRBV3-1 (or the pseudogene TRBV3-2) and TRBJ2-1, with a possible D match to TRBD2 (5 bases). Germline V gene sequence: CDR1 LGHDT, CDR2 YNNKEL (reference sequence). V was shortened by 0 bases and J by 3 bases, with 9 bases between the two germline ends. The CDR3 runs 15 residues. CDR3 sequence: CASSQDSGIYNEQFF. The DNA for the CDR3 is TGTGCCAGCAGCCAAGATTCGGGGATCTACAATGAGCAGTTCTTC.